The T cell receptor beta chain described here comes from a study of identical twins. TCRdb re-derived calls from the 5' RACE reads in MiXCR, one entry per CDR3 protein. The data show 400,000 or so distinct CDR3 sequences, with approximately 10% seen just once and about 8.1% held by the top ten. Only a few counts were recorded for this clonotype. This CDR3 is 14 amino acids long. Germline V gene lookup returns CDR1 LGHDT and CDR2 YNNKEL (reference sequence). Trimming took off 6 bases at V and 2 bases at J, with 12 bases between the two ends. The source of this sequence is a woman aged 50 to 60 in good health. This chain uses TRBV3-1 with TRBJ2-3; D unclear. The sample comprised naive T cells sorted from blood. CDR3: CASRPAAFTDTQYF. CDR3 coding DNA: TGTGCCAGCAGACCCGCGGCATTCACAGATACGCAGTATTTT.